A selection of T cell receptor beta chains follows, all from one sample in a study of HIV-infected patients and healthy controls. TCRdb analysed the 5' RACE reads with MiXCR anew, one entry per CDR3 protein. Here the sample spans roughly 20,000 distinct CDR3 sequences, less than 15% being singletons. Sequencing used blood. The receptors were gathered from an adult in good health. The CDR3 runs from the conserved cysteine through the conserved F or W. The D gene is left open where the match is weak. Size tells how often a clone was seen (once, few, many) or the class of an expanded clone, and some rows leave it out.

D	size	J	V	CDR3	DNA
TRBD2	medium-sized	TRBJ2-5	TRBV3-1	CASSQGVAGRQETQYF	TGTGCCAGCAGCCAGGGGGTAGCGGGGAGGCAAGAGACCCAGTACTTC
NA	many	TRBJ2-6	TRBV2	CASSERGPGANVLTF	TGTGCCAGCAGTGAACGGGGCCCTGGGGCCAACGTCCTGACTTTC
NA	many	TRBJ1-6	TRBV4-1	CASSQDTGGSPLHF	TGCGCCAGCAGCCAAGATACGGGCGGTTCACCCCTCCACTTT
NA	few	TRBJ1-2	TRBV11-2	CASSFQFTMKTVSYGYTF	TGTGCCAGCAGCTTCCAATTCACCATGAAGACAGTCTCCTATGGCTACACCTTC
TRBD1	many	TRBJ2-2	TRBV2	CASRPRQGTGELFF	TGTGCCAGCAGGCCTAGACAGGGCACCGGGGAGCTGTTTTTT
TRBD2	medium-sized	TRBJ2-1	TRBV12-5	CASGFSSGGIYNEQFF	TGTGCTAGTGGTTTTAGTTCCGGGGGGATTTACAATGAGCAGTTCTTC
NA	medium-sized	TRBJ2-2	TRBV29-1	CSVGTGELFF	TGCAGCGTTGGCACCGGGGAGCTGTTTTTT
NA	many	TRBJ2-7	TRBV20-1	CSAEKGAGEQYF	TGCAGTGCTGAAAAGGGCGCCGGCGAGCAGTACTTC
NA	many	TRBJ1-5	TRBV12-3/TRBV12-4	CASSPDGISNQPQHF	TGTGCCAGCAGTCCGGACGGTATCAGCAATCAGCCCCAGCATTTT
NA	many	TRBJ2-5	TRBV7-3	CASSSVATEETQYF	TGTGCCAGCAGCTCCGTGGCGACAGAAGAGACCCAGTACTTC
NA	medium-sized	TRBJ1-1	TRBV18	CASSPNGQTNTEAFF	TGTGCCAGCTCACCTAACGGACAGACGAACACTGAAGCTTTCTTT
NA	NA	TRBJ2-3	TRBV29-1	CSQWGVSPDTQYF	TGCAGCCAATGGGGGGTTTCTCCAGATACGCAGTATTTT
TRBD1	many	TRBJ1-5	TRBV7-2	CASSSDRGGPQHF	TGTGCCAGCAGCTCGGACAGGGGTGGGCCCCAGCATTTT
NA	few	TRBJ1-2	TRBV7-9	CASSLYGTGAYGYTF	TGTGCCAGCAGCTTATATGGGACTGGGGCCTATGGCTACACCTTC
NA	many	TRBJ1-4	TRBV4-3	CASSQEGVKKLFF	TGCGCCAGCAGCCAAGAAGGGGTGAAGAAACTGTTTTTT
TRBD2	many	TRBJ2-1	TRBV27	CASSHILAGGPDEQFF	TGTGCCAGCAGTCACATACTAGCGGGGGGGCCGGATGAGCAGTTCTTC
NA	many	TRBJ1-2	TRBV5-5	CASSLRVHYGYTF	TGTGCCAGCAGCTTGAGAGTCCACTATGGCTACACCTTC
NA	many	TRBJ1-2	TRBV24-1	CATSDPADSSHYGYTF	TGTGCCACCAGTGACCCCGCTGACAGTTCCCACTATGGCTACACCTTC
NA	medium-sized	TRBJ2-2	TRBV5-5	CASSPSGWGILTGELFF	TGTGCCAGCAGCCCCTCGGGGTGGGGGATTCTTACCGGGGAGCTGTTTTTT
TRBD2	many	TRBJ2-7	TRBV18	CASSFLAGTSYEQYF	TGTGCCAGCTCATTCCTAGCGGGGACATCCTACGAGCAGTACTTC
NA	few	TRBJ1-2	TRBV7-9	CASSLGDTPNYGYTF	TGTGCCAGCAGCTTAGGAGACACCCCTAACTATGGCTACACCTTC
NA	many	TRBJ2-7	TRBV5-4	CASSLGRGLRSYEQYF	TGTGCCAGCAGCTTGGGTCGGGGTTTGCGCTCCTACGAGCAGTACTTC
NA	once	TRBJ2-7	TRBV7-9	CASSLWARSSYEQYF	TGTGCCAGCAGCTTATGGGCAAGGAGCTCCTACGAGCAGTACTTC